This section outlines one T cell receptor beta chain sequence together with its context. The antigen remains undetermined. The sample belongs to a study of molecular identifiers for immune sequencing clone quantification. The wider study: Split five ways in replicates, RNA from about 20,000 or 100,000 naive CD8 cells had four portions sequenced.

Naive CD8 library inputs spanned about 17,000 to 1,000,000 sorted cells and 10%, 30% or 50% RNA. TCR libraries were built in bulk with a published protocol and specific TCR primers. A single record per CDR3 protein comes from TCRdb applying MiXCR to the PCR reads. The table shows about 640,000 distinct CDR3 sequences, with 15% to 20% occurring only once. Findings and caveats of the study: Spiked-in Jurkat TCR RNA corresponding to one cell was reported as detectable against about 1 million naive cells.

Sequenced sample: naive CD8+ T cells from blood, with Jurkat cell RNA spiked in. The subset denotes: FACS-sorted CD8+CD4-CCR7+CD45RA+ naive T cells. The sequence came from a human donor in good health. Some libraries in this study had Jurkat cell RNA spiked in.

The DNA of the CDR3 is TGCGCCAGCAGCTTGGCGCAGGGGGCCCCCTACGAGCAGTACTTC. Translated, it gives CASSLAQGAPYEQYF. The V gene is TRBV5-1, the J gene TRBJ2-7, with TRBD1 identical over 8 bases. V shed 0 bases and J 2 bases; nucleotides not matched to a gene: 4. The germline CDR1 and CDR2 sequences are SGHRS and YFSETQ. There are 15 residues in the CDR3.